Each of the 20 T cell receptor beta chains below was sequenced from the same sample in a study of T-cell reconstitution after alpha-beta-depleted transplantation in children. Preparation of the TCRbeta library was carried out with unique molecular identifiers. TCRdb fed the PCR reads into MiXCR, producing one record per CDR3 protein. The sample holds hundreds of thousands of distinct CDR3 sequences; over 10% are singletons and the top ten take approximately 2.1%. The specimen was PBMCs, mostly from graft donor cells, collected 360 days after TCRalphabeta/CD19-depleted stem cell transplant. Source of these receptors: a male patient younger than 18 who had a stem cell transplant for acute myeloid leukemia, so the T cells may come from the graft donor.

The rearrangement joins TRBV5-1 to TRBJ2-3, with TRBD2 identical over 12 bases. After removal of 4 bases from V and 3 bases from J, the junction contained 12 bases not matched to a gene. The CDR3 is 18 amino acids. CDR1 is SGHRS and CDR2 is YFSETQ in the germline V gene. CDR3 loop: CASSPPRLAGEKTDTQYF. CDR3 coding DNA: TGCGCCAGCAGCCCCCCGAGACTAGCGGGAGAAAAGACAGATACGCAGTATTTT.

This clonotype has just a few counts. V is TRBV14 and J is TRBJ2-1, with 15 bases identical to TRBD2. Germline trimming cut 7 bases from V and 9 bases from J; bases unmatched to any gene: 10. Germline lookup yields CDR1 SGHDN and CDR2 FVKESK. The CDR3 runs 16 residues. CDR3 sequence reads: CASTPGTSGRWGEQFF. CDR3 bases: TGTGCCAGCACCCCCGGGACTAGCGGGAGGTGGGGTGAGCAGTTCTTC.

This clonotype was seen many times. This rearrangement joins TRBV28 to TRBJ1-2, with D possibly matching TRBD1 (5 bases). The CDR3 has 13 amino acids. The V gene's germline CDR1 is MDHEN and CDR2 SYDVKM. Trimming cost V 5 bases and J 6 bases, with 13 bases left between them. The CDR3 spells CASSRDGGNGYTF. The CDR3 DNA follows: TGTGCCAGCAGTCGGGACGGAGGAAATGGCTACACCTTC.

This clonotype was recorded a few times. The CDR3, as DNA: TGCGCCAGCAGCCCCCAGGGACAGTTCTACGAGCAGTACTTC. Protein product: CASSPQGQFYEQYF. The V call is TRBV5-1, the J call TRBJ2-7; 7 bases align to TRBD1. The germline V gene encodes CDR1 SGHRS and CDR2 YFSETQ. Losses at the gene ends were 4 bases for V and 3 bases for J; bases not matched to a gene: 7. This CDR3 is built from 14 residues.

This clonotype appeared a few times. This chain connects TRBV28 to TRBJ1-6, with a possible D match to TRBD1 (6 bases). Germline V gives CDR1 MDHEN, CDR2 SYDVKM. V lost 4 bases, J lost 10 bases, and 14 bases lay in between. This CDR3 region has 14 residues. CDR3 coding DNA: TGTGCCAGCAGTTACCAGGGGTTTATCTCACCCCTCCACTTT. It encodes CASSYQGFISPLHF.

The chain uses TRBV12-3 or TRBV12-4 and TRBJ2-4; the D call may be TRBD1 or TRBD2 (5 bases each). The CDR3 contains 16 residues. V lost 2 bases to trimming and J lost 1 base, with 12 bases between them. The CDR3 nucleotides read TGTGCCAGCAGTTTATGGGGACCTATTGCCAAAAACATTCAGTACTTC. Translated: CASSLWGPIAKNIQYF.

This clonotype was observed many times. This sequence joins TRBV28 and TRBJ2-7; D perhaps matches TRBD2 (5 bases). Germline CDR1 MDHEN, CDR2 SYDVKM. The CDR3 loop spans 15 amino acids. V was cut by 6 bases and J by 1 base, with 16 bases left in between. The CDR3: CASRFFAGPSYEQYF. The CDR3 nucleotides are TGTGCCAGCAGGTTCTTCGCGGGTCCGTCCTACGAGCAGTACTTC.

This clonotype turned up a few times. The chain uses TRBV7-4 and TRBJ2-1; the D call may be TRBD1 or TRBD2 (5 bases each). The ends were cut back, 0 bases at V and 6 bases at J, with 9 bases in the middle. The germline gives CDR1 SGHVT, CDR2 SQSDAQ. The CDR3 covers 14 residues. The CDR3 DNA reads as TGTGCCAGCAGCTTAGCCCGGGACCCCAATGAGCAGTTCTTC. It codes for CASSLARDPNEQFF.

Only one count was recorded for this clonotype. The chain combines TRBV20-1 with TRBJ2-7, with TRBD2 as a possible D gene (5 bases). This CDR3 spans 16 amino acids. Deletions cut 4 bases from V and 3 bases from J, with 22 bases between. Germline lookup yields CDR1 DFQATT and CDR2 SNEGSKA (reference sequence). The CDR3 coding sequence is TGCAGTGCTACTATCCCCAGCGGAAAAGTCCGCTACGAGCAGTACTTC. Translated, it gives CSATIPSGKVRYEQYF.

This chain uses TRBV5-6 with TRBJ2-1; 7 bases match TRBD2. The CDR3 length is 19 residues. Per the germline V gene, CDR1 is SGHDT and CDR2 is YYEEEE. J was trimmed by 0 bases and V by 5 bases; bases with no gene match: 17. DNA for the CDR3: TGTGCCAGCAGGCAGCCGGGAACTTGGGCGGGAGCCTCCTACAATGAGCAGTTCTTC. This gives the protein CASRQPGTWAGASYNEQFF.

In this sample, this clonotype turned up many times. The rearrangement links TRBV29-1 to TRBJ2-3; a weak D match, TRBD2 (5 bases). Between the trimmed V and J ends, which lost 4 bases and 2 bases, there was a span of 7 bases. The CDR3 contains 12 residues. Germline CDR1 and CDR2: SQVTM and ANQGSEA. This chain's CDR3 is CSVVDFTDTQYF. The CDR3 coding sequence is TGCAGCGTTGTGGACTTCACAGATACGCAGTATTTT.

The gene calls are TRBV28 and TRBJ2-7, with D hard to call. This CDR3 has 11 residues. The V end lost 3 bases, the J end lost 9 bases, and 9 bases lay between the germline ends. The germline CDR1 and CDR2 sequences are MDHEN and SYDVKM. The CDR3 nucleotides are TGTGCCAGCAGTTTCTCTATGAGGCAGTACTTC. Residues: CASSFSMRQYF. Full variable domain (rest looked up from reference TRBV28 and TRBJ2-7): DVKVTQSSRYLVKRTGEKVFLECVQDMDHENMFWYRQDPGLGLRLIYFSYDVKMKEKGDIPEGYSVSREKKERFSLILESASTNQTSMYLCASSFSMRQYFGPGTRLTVT.

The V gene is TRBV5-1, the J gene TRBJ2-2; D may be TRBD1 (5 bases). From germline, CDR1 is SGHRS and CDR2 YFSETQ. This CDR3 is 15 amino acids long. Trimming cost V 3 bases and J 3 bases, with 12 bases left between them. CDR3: CASSYGHGDTGELFF. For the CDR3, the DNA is TGCGCCAGCAGCTACGGACACGGCGACACCGGGGAGCTGTTTTTT.

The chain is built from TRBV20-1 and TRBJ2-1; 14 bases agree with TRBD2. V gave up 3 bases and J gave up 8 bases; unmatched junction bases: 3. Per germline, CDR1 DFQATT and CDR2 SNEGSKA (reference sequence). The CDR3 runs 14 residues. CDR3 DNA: TGCAGTGCTAGGGGACTAGCGGGAGATCATGAGCAGTTCTTC. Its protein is CSARGLAGDHEQFF.

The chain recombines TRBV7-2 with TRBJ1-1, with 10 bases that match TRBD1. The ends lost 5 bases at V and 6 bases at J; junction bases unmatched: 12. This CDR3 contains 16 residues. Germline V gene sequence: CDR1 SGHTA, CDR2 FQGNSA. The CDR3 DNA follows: TGTGCCAGCAGCCTAGGACAGGGGGTATTTGGCGCTGAAGCTTTCTTT. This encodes CASSLGQGVFGAEAFF.

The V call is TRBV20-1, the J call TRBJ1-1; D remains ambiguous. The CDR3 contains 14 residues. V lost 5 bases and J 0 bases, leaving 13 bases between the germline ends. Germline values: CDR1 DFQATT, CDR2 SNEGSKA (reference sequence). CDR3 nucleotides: TGCAGTGCTCGTTTTAGCGCTATGAACACTGAAGCTTTCTTT. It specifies CSARFSAMNTEAFF.

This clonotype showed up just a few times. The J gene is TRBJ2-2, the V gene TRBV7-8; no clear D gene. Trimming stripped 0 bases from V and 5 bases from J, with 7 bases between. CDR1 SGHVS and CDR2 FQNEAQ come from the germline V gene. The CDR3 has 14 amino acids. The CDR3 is CASSLATETGELFF. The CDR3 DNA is TGTGCCAGCAGCTTAGCCACTGAAACCGGGGAGCTGTTTTTT.

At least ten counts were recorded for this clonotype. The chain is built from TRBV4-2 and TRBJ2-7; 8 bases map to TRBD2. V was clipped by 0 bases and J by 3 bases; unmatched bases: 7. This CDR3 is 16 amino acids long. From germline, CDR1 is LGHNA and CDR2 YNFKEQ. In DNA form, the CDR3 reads TGTGCCAGCAGCCAAGATGGGAGACTAGCGAACTACGAGCAGTACTTC. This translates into CASSQDGRLANYEQYF.

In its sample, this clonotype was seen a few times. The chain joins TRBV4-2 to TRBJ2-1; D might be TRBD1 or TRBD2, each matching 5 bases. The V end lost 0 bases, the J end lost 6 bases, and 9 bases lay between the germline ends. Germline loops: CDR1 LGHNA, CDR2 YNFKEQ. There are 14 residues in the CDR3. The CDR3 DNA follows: TGTGCCAGCAGCCAAGAAGGGACCAGCAATGAGCAGTTCTTC. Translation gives CASSQEGTSNEQFF.

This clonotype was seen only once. CDR3 nucleotides: TGTGCCAGCTCACCGGGCCGGGACACAGCCATCAATCAGCCCCAGCATTTT. Encoded protein: CASSPGRDTAINQPQHF. The chain has TRBV18 and TRBJ1-5, with D possibly TRBD1 on 6 matching bases. The CDR3 extends over 17 amino acids. The germline gives CDR1 KGHSH, CDR2 LQKENI. V was cut by 3 bases and J by 3 bases, with 18 bases left in between.